Presented here are 17 T cell receptor beta chains from one specimen sequenced in a study of response to subunit inactivated influenza vaccine. MiXCR, applied by TCRdb to the RT-PCR reads, yields one record per CDR3 protein. Found here are 860,000 or so distinct CDR3 sequences, around 20% of them singletons; the top ten hold roughly a tenth. The specimen was PBMCs from blood, collected roughly 5 days after vaccination. The receptors originated from a man over 45 who received an inactivated influenza vaccine.

This clonotype has at least ten counts. This chain connects TRBV18 to TRBJ2-1; D is unclear. The V end was cut by 3 bases, the J end by 8 bases, with 17 bases between. CDR3 length: 15 residues. Germline-derived CDR1 and CDR2 are KGHSH and LQKENI. CDR3 sequence (DNA): TGTGCCAGCTCACCGGAAGACACTGGGCCACATGAGCAGTTCTTC. The encoded protein is CASSPEDTGPHEQFF.

This chain connects TRBV20-1 to TRBJ2-1; possibly TRBD1 for D (5 bases). This CDR3 spans 15 amino acids. Germline V gene sequence: CDR1 DFQATT, CDR2 SNEGSKA (reference sequence). The ends were cut back, 5 bases at V and 5 bases at J, with 19 bases in the middle. CDR3 in amino acids: CSAPDKGKGNNEQFF. CDR3 nucleotide sequence: TGCAGTGCTCCCGACAAGGGCAAGGGGAACAATGAGCAGTTCTTC.

This clonotype was observed a few times. The chain couples TRBV10-3 to TRBJ2-3; 8 positions agree with TRBD2. Germline CDR1 and CDR2: ENHRY and SYGVKD. This CDR3 has 18 amino acids. J gave up 2 bases and V 5 bases, and 15 bases lay outside the gene matches. The CDR3 spells CAISTGTSRSPYTDTQYF. CDR3 bases: TGTGCCATCAGTACCGGGACTAGTCGGTCCCCATACACAGATACGCAGTATTTT.

This clonotype has just a few counts. V usage is TRBV6-5 and J usage is TRBJ2-2, with D perhaps TRBD1 (6 bases). The germline gives CDR1 MNHEY, CDR2 SVGAGI. The CDR3 has 16 residues. Trimming removed 0 bases from V and 4 bases from J, with 12 bases in between. The CDR3 reads CASSYSPDRSTGELFF. CDR3 in DNA: TGTGCCAGCAGTTACTCGCCCGACAGGAGCACCGGGGAGCTGTTTTTT.

This sequence joins TRBV27 and TRBJ2-7, with D possibly matching TRBD1 (6 bases). Trimming stripped 5 bases from V and 3 bases from J, with 11 bases between. The CDR3 extends over 13 amino acids. CDR1 and CDR2 from the germline V gene are MNHEY and SMNVEV (reference sequence). CDR3 in amino acids: CASSPGAYYEQYF. The DNA of the CDR3 is TGTGCCAGCAGTCCAGGGGCCTACTACGAGCAGTACTTC.

This clonotype has only a few counts. The J gene is TRBJ2-1, the V gene TRBV12-3 or TRBV12-4, with D possibly matching TRBD2 (6 bases). Trimming stripped 6 bases from V and 9 bases from J, with 9 bases between. The CDR3 spans 11 residues. CDR3 in DNA: TGTGCCAGCAGCATAGCGGTTGAGCAGTTCTTC. This codes for CASSIAVEQFF.

This chain connects TRBV12-2 to TRBJ2-2; the table calls TRBD1, which could not be checked here. TRBV12-2 corresponds to a pseudogene. The CDR3 contains 18 residues. CDR3 bases: TGTGCAAGTCGCTTCCCCCTCCGACAGGGGAATCACACCGGGGAGCTGTTTTTT. This translates into CASRFPLRQGNHTGELFF.

This chain links TRBV7-2 with TRBJ2-1; TRBD2 agrees at 9 bases. The germline CDR1 and CDR2 sequences are SGHTA and FQGNSA. There are 14 residues in the CDR3. Losses at the gene ends were 7 bases for V and 4 bases for J; bases not matched to a gene: 5. The CDR3 DNA is TGTGCCAGCAAAACTAGCGGGTTTTACAATGAGCAGTTCTTC. It is translated as CASKTSGFYNEQFF.

The sample holds a few counts of this clonotype. The V call is TRBV4-2, the J call TRBJ1-5, with D possibly matching TRBD1 (5 bases). V lost 0 bases to trimming and J lost 7 bases, with 16 bases between them. Germline assignment: CDR1 LGHNA and CDR2 YNFKEQ. The CDR3 is 16 amino acids. The CDR3 nucleotides are TGTGCCAGCAGCCAAGACGGCACGGCAGGGCCCCAGCCCCAGCATTTT. This translates into CASSQDGTAGPQPQHF.

This clonotype was observed at least ten times. The chain carries TRBV6-2 or TRBV6-3 and TRBJ2-3; D is unclear. This CDR3 spans 11 amino acids. Between the trimmed V and J ends, which lost 2 bases and 4 bases, there was a span of 1 base. Germline V gene sequence: CDR1 MNHEY, CDR2 SVGEGT. The CDR3 DNA follows: TGTGCCAGCAGTTACCCAGATACGCAGTATTTT. Amino acid sequence: CASSYPDTQYF.

This clonotype was seen a few times. This chain joins TRBV7-9 and TRBJ2-3; maybe TRBD1 (6 bases). The CDR3 is 13 amino acids. Trimming left V 9 bases short and J 2 bases short, with 12 bases between. Germline V CDR1 and CDR2: SEHNR, FQNEAQ (reference sequence). Here the CDR3 DNA reads TGTGCCAGTGACACAGGGTACACAGATACGCAGTATTTT. This codes for CASDTGYTDTQYF.

A remark on this clonotype: No conserved phenylalanine or tryptophan is present at the end of the CDR3, so a read error is the likely explanation. Because the CDR3's place on the DNA is in doubt, the DNA is left out and the CDR3 is given as listed by TCRdb. The rearrangement links TRBV4-1 to TRBJ2-1; TRBD1 is the table's D call, not checked against the DNA. Germline loops: CDR1 MGHRA, CDR2 YSYEKL. The CDR3 is 8 residues long, ends included. The CDR3 is CASSPPLL.

This clonotype showed up many times. The chain couples TRBV7-9 to TRBJ2-7; 12 bases are shared with TRBD2. After removal of 5 bases from V and 3 bases from J, the junction contained 8 bases not matched to a gene. Germline-derived CDR1 and CDR2 are SEHNR and FQNEAQ (reference sequence). This CDR3 is built from 16 residues. The CDR3 sequence is CASSPGLAGTFYEQYF. CDR3 DNA: TGTGCCAGCAGCCCTGGACTAGCGGGAACCTTCTACGAGCAGTACTTC.

This chain joins TRBV7-6 and TRBJ1-1, with D possibly being TRBD1 (6 bases). Germline-derived CDR1 and CDR2 are SGHVS and FNYEAQ. The CDR3 covers 18 residues. Deletions cut 5 bases from V and 5 bases from J, with 27 bases between. The CDR3 region has the DNA TGTGCCAGCAGCCCTCGGGGACCCAGGGGACCTCGTGGTACTGAAGCTTTCTTT. This gives the protein CASSPRGPRGPRGTEAFF. The full variable domain, in which reference TRBV7-6 and TRBJ1-1 provide the parts outside the CDR3, is GAGVSQSPRYKVTKRGQDVALRCDPISGHVSLYWYRQALGQGPEFLTYFNYEAQQDKSGLPNDRFSAERPEGSISTLTIQRTEQRDSAMYRCASSPRGPRGPRGTEAFFGQGTRLTVV.

This clonotype was observed a few times. The chain has TRBV2 and TRBJ1-4; D might be TRBD1 (5 bases). Per germline, CDR1 SNHLY and CDR2 FYNNEI. This CDR3 has 15 residues. Trimming shortened V by 2 bases and J by 7 bases, and 14 bases separated the two germline ends. In nucleotides, the CDR3 is TGTGCCAGCAGTGAACGGAACCAGGGTAGTGAAAAACTGTTTTTT. This gives the protein CASSERNQGSEKLFF.

Ten or more counts support this clonotype. J is TRBJ1-1 and V is TRBV12-3 or TRBV12-4; possible D gene TRBD1, 6 bases. V shed 7 bases and J shed 1 base, with 13 bases lying between them. The CDR3 loop spans 14 amino acids. CDR3 amino acids: CASTSGHANTEAFF. The CDR3 nucleotides are TGTGCCAGCACCTCGGGACACGCGAACACTGAAGCTTTCTTT.

This chain connects TRBV12-3 or TRBV12-4 to TRBJ2-1, with 10 bases identical to TRBD2. J was trimmed by 2 bases and V by 4 bases; bases with no gene match: 5. The CDR3 loop spans 16 amino acids. The CDR3 region has the DNA TGTGCCAGCAGTTCTAAAGCGGGAGGGCCCTACAATGAGCAGTTCTTC. This codes for CASSSKAGGPYNEQFF.